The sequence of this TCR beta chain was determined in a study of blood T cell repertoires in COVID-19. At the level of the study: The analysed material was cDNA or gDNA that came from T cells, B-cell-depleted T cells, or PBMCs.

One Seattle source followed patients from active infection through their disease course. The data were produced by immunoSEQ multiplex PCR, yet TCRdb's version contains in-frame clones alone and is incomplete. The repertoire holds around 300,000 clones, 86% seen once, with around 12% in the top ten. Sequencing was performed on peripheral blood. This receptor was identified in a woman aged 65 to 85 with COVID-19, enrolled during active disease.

Written as DNA, the CDR3 is TGCAGCGTCGACAGGGAAGGATTCACTGAAGCTTTCTTT. This gives the protein CSVDREGFTEAFF. The V call is TRBV29-1, the J call TRBJ1-1; 7 bases match TRBD1. CDR1 SQVTM and CDR2 ANQGSEA come from the germline V gene. The CDR3 spans 13 residues. V dropped 6 bases and J dropped 4; count of bases not matched to a gene: 8.